This T cell receptor beta chain was captured by sequencing in a study of T cells in Graves' hyperthyroidism and ophthalmopathy. The table lists this clonotype with many counts. What it binds is not known. Clinical symptoms, serum thyroxine, TRAb, thyroid ultrasound and orbital computed tomography informed diagnoses. General study points: In simple terms, a model built on 13 V-J features told ophthalmopathy apart from stable hyperthyroidism.

The CDR3 covers 15 residues. With V trimmed by 5 bases and J by 5 bases, 8 bases remained unmatched. Germline V gene data show CDR1 as MDHEN and CDR2 as SYDVKM. TCR beta CDR3 regions were amplified from RNA. The primer set for the first-round RT-PCR of the TCR CDR3 was HTBI. A single record per CDR3 protein comes from TCRdb applying MiXCR to the multiplex PCR reads. Of about 210,000 distinct CDR3 sequences listed, about 15% were seen once; the top ten hold around 50%. The chain recombines TRBV28 with TRBJ2-7; TRBD2 agrees at 11 bases. This receptor was taken from a man aged 50 to 60 with Graves' hyperthyroidism. Sequenced sample: blood. The CDR3 protein is CASSILAGGPHEQYF. In nucleotides, the CDR3 is TGTGCCAGCAGTATCTTAGCGGGAGGGCCCCACGAGCAGTACTTC.